This T cell receptor (beta chain) comes out of a study of beta chain features in type 1 diabetes. CDR3 length: 12 amino acids. The V end was cut by 2 bases, the J end by 4 bases, with 5 bases between. Germline CDR1 SGHAT, CDR2 FQNNGV. Expressed TCRB transcripts were sequenced because the isolated RNA had all been reverse transcribed beforehand. Assay: immunoSEQ multiplex PCR; the TCRdb copy retains only in-frame clones and omits some. The sample carries roughly 380,000 clones, roughly 21% recorded once. This clone was seen only a few times. This sample also contains other DNA sequences that code for the same CDR3.

The sequence came from a woman aged 18-35 years in good health. Sequenced material: naive CD4+ T cells from blood. This rearrangement joins TRBV11-2 to TRBJ1-1; D gene uncertain. The DNA of the CDR3 is TGTGCCAGCAGCTTAAGAGGCACTGAAGCTTTCTTT. Translated, it gives CASSLRGTEAFF.